This T cell receptor (beta chain) was sequenced for a study of Graves' ophthalmopathy and Graves' hyperthyroidism. The study's findings and limits: Its predictions of ophthalmopathy progression gave the model almost 71% sensitivity and 72% to 85% specificity.

Researchers took RNA transcripts and amplified TCR beta CDR3 regions from them. RT-PCR with HTBI primers came first, then second-round multiplex PCR. From the multiplex PCR reads, TCRdb called clonotypes with MiXCR, one entry per CDR3 protein. Among hundreds of thousands of distinct CDR3 sequences, about 41% were seen once, and the ten largest hold under 3.5%. This CDR3 region has 15 residues. Trimming stripped 0 bases from V and 7 bases from J, with 15 bases between. Germline V gene sequence: CDR1 SQVTM, CDR2 ANQGSEA. A word on this clonotype: Its matching antigen is unknown.

This clonotype originated in an adult man with Graves' ophthalmopathy. This chain links TRBV29-1 with TRBJ1-4; unclear D gene. The sample comprised peripheral blood. The CDR3 nucleotides are TGCAGCGTTGAAGATGTAAGGACTAGTATTGAAAAACTGTTTTTT. Its protein is CSVEDVRTSIEKLFF.